These 10 T cell receptor beta chains were all obtained from the same sample, sequenced in a study of technical replicates of blood from several donors. The method was immunoSEQ multiplex PCR; TCRdb's version includes in-frame clones alone and lacks a portion of them. The sample comprises about 88,000 clones, 95% of which are singletons, and around 0.36% rests with the top ten. The sample comprised T cells isolated from PBMCs. Receptors originate from a human donor in good health.

CDR3 in amino acids: CASSLVQTNTGELFF. CDR3 DNA: TGTGCCAGCAGCTTAGTACAGACGAACACCGGGGAGCTGTTTTTT. The rearrangement uses TRBV7-6 and TRBJ2-2; D unresolved. The germline CDR1 and CDR2 sequences are SGHVS and FNYEAQ. The germline V and J ends were trimmed by 1 base and 0 bases, with 6 bases remaining between them. The CDR3 sequence is 15 residues long.

This sequence joins TRBV2 and TRBJ2-3; the D is unclear. Germline V gene lookup returns CDR1 SNHLY and CDR2 FYNNEI. The V gene lost 5 bases and the J gene lost 0 bases, with 12 bases spanning the gap. This CDR3 has 15 amino acids. This CDR3 reads CASSPQMFSTDTQYF. Here the CDR3 DNA reads TGTGCCAGCAGTCCACAGATGTTTAGCACAGATACGCAGTATTTT.

Written as DNA, the CDR3 is TGCGCCAGCAGCTTGTTGACAGCCTCCAGGGAGACCCAGTACTTC. Translating it yields CASSLLTASRETQYF. This rearrangement joins TRBV5-1 to TRBJ2-5; perhaps TRBD1 as D (5 bases). The germline CDR1 and CDR2 sequences are SGHRS and YFSETQ. The CDR3 covers 15 residues. V was pared by 1 base and J by 5 bases, with 15 bases between.

The chain is built from TRBV25-1 and TRBJ1-1, with D possibly being TRBD1 (5 bases). CDR1 is MGHDK, CDR2 SYGVNS, per germline. V was shortened by 8 bases and J by 5 bases, with 9 bases between the two germline ends. The CDR3 runs 11 residues. The CDR3 spells CASSRQTEAFF. The CDR3 coding sequence is TGTGCCAGCTCACGACAGACTGAAGCTTTCTTT. Together with reference TRBV25-1 and TRBJ1-1, the CDR3 gives the full variable domain: EADIYQTPRYLVIGTGKKITLECSQTMGHDKMYWYQQDPGMELHLIHYSYGVNSTEKGDLSSESTVSRIRTEHFPLTLESARPSHTSQYLCASSRQTEAFFGQGTRLTVV.

The chain combines TRBV5-1 with TRBJ1-1; D is possibly TRBD1 (6 bases). V dropped 3 bases and J dropped 3 bases, with 18 bases sitting between them. This CDR3 comprises 16 residues. CDR1 SGHRS and CDR2 YFSETQ come from the germline V gene. CDR3 sequence (DNA): TGCGCCAGCAGCTCTATTACCAGGGGCACCGACACTGAAGCTTTCTTT. Protein product: CASSSITRGTDTEAFF.

The J gene is TRBJ2-3, the V gene TRBV5-6; a weak D match, TRBD2 (6 bases). The germline gives CDR1 SGHDT, CDR2 YYEEEE. The CDR3 totals 13 residues. With 4 bases removed from V and 5 bases from J, the gap between germline ends came to 11 bases. CDR3 nucleotide sequence: TGTGCCAGCAGCCCCCCGGGACTAGATACGCAGTATTTT. It translates to CASSPPGLDTQYF. The full variable domain, in which reference TRBV5-6 and TRBJ2-3 provide the parts outside the CDR3, is DAGVTQSPTHLIKTRGQQVTLRCSPKSGHDTVSWYQQALGQGPQFIFQYYEEEERQRGNFPDRFSGHQFPNYSSELNVNALLLGDSALYLCASSPPGLDTQYFGPGTRLTVL.

This chain uses TRBV10-3 with TRBJ1-1; D not certain. Looked up from germline, CDR1 is ENHRY and CDR2 is SYGVKD. V was cut by 0 bases and J by 4 bases, with 12 bases left in between. This CDR3 comprises 15 residues. The CDR3 here is CAISESMVAVTEAFF. The CDR3 bases are TGTGCCATCAGTGAGTCGATGGTAGCGGTCACTGAAGCTTTCTTT.

The chain recombines TRBV5-1 with TRBJ2-7, with 9 bases that match TRBD1. This CDR3 spans 14 amino acids. With V trimmed by 4 bases and J by 2 bases, 4 bases remained unmatched. CDR1 and CDR2 from the germline V gene are SGHRS and YFSETQ. CDR3 amino acids: CASSPGQGAYEQYF. Here the CDR3 DNA reads TGCGCCAGCAGCCCGGGACAGGGCGCCTACGAGCAGTACTTC. The complete variable domain, with remaining parts taken from reference TRBV5-1 and TRBJ2-7, reads KAGVTQTPRYLIKTRGQQVTLSCSPISGHRSVSWYQQTPGQGLQFLFEYFSETQRNKGNFPGRFSGRQFSNSRSEMNVSTLELGDSALYLCASSPGQGAYEQYFGPGTRLTVT.

The rearrangement links TRBV28 to TRBJ2-7; 10 bases line up with TRBD1. CDR3 length equals 15 residues. V lost 7 bases, J lost 5 bases, and 11 bases stayed unmatched. Per germline, CDR1 MDHEN and CDR2 SYDVKM. CDR3 nucleotides: TGTGCCAGCACCCGACCGGACAGGGGGTTTCACGAGCAGTACTTC. The encoded protein is CASTRPDRGFHEQYF.

This chain uses TRBV7-6 with TRBJ1-4; D unclear. The CDR3 has 16 residues. Germline V CDR1 and CDR2: SGHVS, FNYEAQ. Trimming cost V 4 bases and J 3 bases, with 15 bases left between them. CDR3 region: CASSSRSLVSNEKLFF. The CDR3 DNA follows: TGTGCCAGCAGCTCAAGGAGTTTGGTCTCTAATGAAAAACTGTTTTTT.